This entry lists 28 T cell receptor beta chains sequenced from one sample in a study of T cell repertoires in cytomegalovirus infection. The antigens of these receptors remain unknown. MiXCR, run by TCRdb on the reads, gives a single entry per CDR3 protein. The sample includes hundreds of thousands of distinct CDR3 sequences, around 31% of them seen just once. Sequencing used cultured PBMCs, obtained from culture after CMV antigen stimulation. Receptor source: a human donor in good health (CMV status not recorded). Some clones in this sample may be carry-over from other donors' samples.

This clonotype was seen only a few times. CDR3 nucleotides: TGTGCCAGCAGCGTACTAGCGGGAGGGCCGGAAGAGCAGTACTTC. Residues: CASSVLAGGPEEQYF. J is TRBJ2-7 and V is TRBV7-9; 13 nucleotides align to TRBD2. V trimming: 5 bases; J trimming: 7 bases; junction bases outside the gene matches: 8. This CDR3 has 15 amino acids. Germline CDR1 SEHNR, CDR2 FQNEAQ (reference sequence).

This clonotype has a handful of counts. The chain is built from TRBV6-5 and TRBJ2-1; TRBD1 matches at 7 bases. The CDR3 runs to 15 residues. Germline-derived CDR1 and CDR2 are MNHEY and SVGAGI. With V trimmed by 6 bases and J by 6 bases, 11 bases remained unmatched. CDR3 residues: CASRRQGYDTNEQFF. The CDR3 DNA sequence: TGTGCCAGCAGGAGACAGGGATATGATACCAATGAGCAGTTCTTC.

This clonotype was observed a few times. The chain combines TRBV11-2 with TRBJ2-2; 10 bases are shared with TRBD2. Looked up from germline, CDR1 is SGHAT and CDR2 is FQNNGV. The CDR3 sequence is 15 residues long. Trimming removed 5 bases from V and 8 bases from J; junction bases left unmatched: 8. Here the CDR3 reads CASSLAGTSAGELFF. CDR3 nucleotides: TGTGCCAGCAGCCTAGCCGGGACTAGCGCTGGGGAGCTGTTTTTT.

This clonotype came up a few times. This chain connects TRBV27 to TRBJ1-5; TRBD1 agrees at 8 bases. The CDR3 runs 15 residues. Losses at the gene ends were 5 bases for V and 2 bases for J; bases not matched to a gene: 5. Germline V CDR1 and CDR2: MNHEY, SMNVEV (reference sequence). This CDR3 is CASSPDRAGNQPQHF. The CDR3 DNA follows: TGTGCCAGCAGTCCGGACAGGGCCGGCAATCAGCCCCAGCATTTT.

This clonotype has a count of ten or more. V is TRBV7-8 and J is TRBJ2-2; D gene ambiguous. The length of the CDR3 is 11 residues. Germline V gene lookup returns CDR1 SGHVS and CDR2 FQNEAQ. The ends were cut back, 3 bases at V and 6 bases at J, with 2 bases in the middle. CDR3 in amino acids: CASSFPGELFF. As DNA, the CDR3 is TGTGCCAGCAGCTTTCCCGGGGAGCTGTTTTTT.

The chain links TRBV2 to TRBJ1-5; no definite D call. The CDR3 runs to 14 residues. The V end was cut by 4 bases, the J end by 0 bases, with 7 bases between. The germline CDR1 and CDR2 sequences are SNHLY and FYNNEI. The CDR3 DNA follows: TGTGCCAGCAGTGGAACAAATAGCAATCAGCCCCAGCATTTT. It is translated as CASSGTNSNQPQHF.

In this sample, this clonotype turned up many times. Relative to the germline gene, one junction end is altered; a read error may explain this. The chain couples TRBV7-2 to TRBJ1-6, with D unclear. The CDR3 covers 15 residues. Per germline, CDR1 SGHTA and CDR2 FQGNSA. CDR3 sequence: CASSLAPNGKSPLHF. The CDR3 coding sequence is TGTGCCAGCAGCCTAGCCCCAAATGGCAAGTCACCCCTCCACTTT.

This clonotype was detected only a few times. The CDR3 coding sequence is TGTGCCAGCAGCTTACCACCGGGGAGCGACGAGACCCAGTACTTC. Translation: CASSLPPGSDETQYF. The chain combines TRBV7-8 with TRBJ2-5; possibly TRBD2 for D (5 bases). The CDR3 totals 15 residues. Trimming left V 2 bases short and J 5 bases short, with 15 bases between. Looked up from germline, CDR1 is SGHVS and CDR2 is FQNEAQ.

A word on this clonotype: A much larger clone lies a single base off, so this may be a read error. The CDR3 DNA reads TGTGCCAGCAGCGAATTGATGAGGTTTTTAGATACGCAGTATTTT. Translation gives CASSELMRFLDTQYF. J is TRBJ2-3 and V is TRBV7-2; D is undetermined. CDR1 is SGHTA, CDR2 FQGNSA, per germline. V was cut by 5 bases and J by 5 bases, with 17 bases left in between. The CDR3 spans 15 residues.

This clonotype occurred a few times. This sequence joins TRBV4-2 and TRBJ2-3; D not certain. Per the germline V gene, CDR1 is LGHNA and CDR2 is YNFKEQ. V dropped 1 base and J dropped 2 bases, with 4 bases sitting between them. The CDR3 consists of 13 residues. The CDR3, as DNA: TGTGCCAGCAGCCAAGTGTTCACAGATACGCAGTATTTT. Residues: CASSQVFTDTQYF.

This clonotype has just a few counts. This chain uses TRBV19 with TRBJ2-1; TRBD2 matches 11 bases. This CDR3 comprises 17 residues. Germline lookup yields CDR1 LNHDA and CDR2 SQIVND (reference sequence). V was pared by 4 bases and J by 4 bases, with 9 bases of the junction left unmatched. CDR3 sequence: CASSSRSGLAVYNEQFF. DNA of the CDR3: TGTGCCAGTAGTAGCCGATCGGGACTAGCGGTTTACAATGAGCAGTTCTTC.

V usage is TRBV19 and J usage is TRBJ2-3, with 7 bases that match TRBD2. This CDR3 contains 11 residues. The germline V gene has CDR1 LNHDA and CDR2 SQIVND (reference sequence). CDR3 loop: CGAGEADTQYF. DNA for the CDR3: TGTGGGGCGGGAGAGGCAGATACGCAGTATTTT.

This clonotype was detected a few times. The chain carries TRBV12-3 or TRBV12-4 and TRBJ2-5, with 14 bases matching TRBD2. The ends lost 6 bases at V and 5 bases at J; junction bases unmatched: 11. There are 17 residues in the CDR3. This chain's CDR3 is CASSNGGLAGVRETQYF. The CDR3 DNA follows: TGTGCCAGCAGCAATGGGGGACTAGCGGGAGTACGGGAGACCCAGTACTTC.

The genes are TRBV19 and TRBJ2-1; 11 bases fit TRBD2. This CDR3 has 20 residues. CDR1 and CDR2 from the germline V gene are LNHDA and SQIVND (reference sequence). J gave up 7 bases and V 3 bases, and 20 bases lay outside the gene matches. This CDR3 reads CASSIGRGSSGRAGKNEQFF. The CDR3 DNA sequence: TGTGCCAGTAGTATTGGTCGTGGGAGTAGCGGGAGGGCCGGGAAAAATGAGCAGTTCTTC. The full variable domain, completed using reference TRBV19 and TRBJ2-1, is DGGITQSPKYLFRKEGQNVTLSCEQNLNHDAMYWYRQDPGQGLRLIYYSQIVNDFQKGDIAEGYSVSREKKESFPLTVTSAQKNPTAFYLCASSIGRGSSGRAGKNEQFFGPGTRLTVL.

The rearrangement uses TRBV4-3 and TRBJ2-2, with 7 nucleotides matching TRBD2. Unmatched junction bases numbered 9, after V lost 2 bases and J lost 0 bases. The CDR3 is made up of 18 amino acids. CDR1 and CDR2 from the germline V gene are LGHNA and YSLEER. The CDR3, as DNA: TGCGCCAGCAGCCAATGGGGGGGGTCACACCCGAACACCGGGGAGCTGTTTTTT. It is translated as CASSQWGGSHPNTGELFF.

The gene calls are TRBV2 and TRBJ2-1; the match to TRBD2 covers 9 bases. Germline V CDR1 and CDR2: SNHLY, FYNNEI. The CDR3 contains 13 residues. CDR3 sequence: CAGAGGYYNEQFF. As DNA, the CDR3 is TGTGCTGGAGCGGGAGGTTACTACAATGAGCAGTTCTTC.

This sequence joins TRBV7-6 and TRBJ1-6; the D is unclear. The V and J ends lost 5 bases and 2 bases respectively, with 10 bases between them. CDR1 and CDR2 (germline): SGHVS, FNYEAQ. The CDR3 runs to 15 residues. In DNA form, the CDR3 reads TGTGCCAGCAGCCCCACGGAGGCCTATAATTCACCCCTCCACTTT. This encodes CASSPTEAYNSPLHF.

This chain connects TRBV6-1 to TRBJ2-5, with a weak D call TRBD2 (5 bases). The germline V and J ends were trimmed by 10 bases and 6 bases, with 21 bases remaining between them. This CDR3 contains 14 residues. CDR1 MNHNS and CDR2 SASEGT come from the germline V gene. CDR3 nucleotide sequence: TGTGCCACCTTACGTCGGACTCATGGACAGACCCAGTACTTC. Translating gives CATLRRTHGQTQYF.

The CDR3 spells CAISASRMGGGNTEAFF. Here the CDR3 DNA reads TGTGCCATCAGTGCCTCCAGGATGGGAGGGGGCAACACTGAAGCTTTCTTT. The rearrangement joins TRBV10-3 to TRBJ1-1, with TRBD1 identical over 7 bases. The CDR3 runs 17 residues. The germline CDR1 and CDR2 sequences are ENHRY and SYGVKD. The V gene end was trimmed by 4 bases and the J gene end by 2 bases; junction bases not matched to a gene: 13.

Worth noting for this clonotype: A much larger clone differs by one base, so this may be a read error. This chain uses TRBV10-3 with TRBJ2-3, with D unresolved. The CDR3 has 11 amino acids. The germline V and J ends were trimmed by 6 bases and 1 base, with 2 bases remaining between them. Per the germline V gene, CDR1 is ENHRY and CDR2 is SYGVKD. For the CDR3, the DNA is TGTGCCATCAGGGGCACAGATACGCAGTATTTT. It specifies CAIRGTDTQYF.

The table lists this clonotype with a few counts. The chain joins TRBV4-2 to TRBJ1-6; TRBD1 might be the D (5 bases). Germline V gives CDR1 LGHNA, CDR2 YNFKEQ. This CDR3 region has 15 residues. V was shortened by 4 bases and J by 9 bases, with 16 bases between the two germline ends. CDR3 DNA: TGTGCCAGCAGCCCCCGGGACCAACTAGGTTCACCCCTCCACTTT. This encodes CASSPRDQLGSPLHF.

The chain combines TRBV7-2 with TRBJ2-1; 9 bases are shared with TRBD2. V was clipped by 10 bases and J by 5 bases; unmatched bases: 6. There are 13 residues in the CDR3. Looked up from germline, CDR1 is SGHTA and CDR2 is FQGNSA. The CDR3 region is CATERGEHNEQFF. The DNA for the CDR3 is TGTGCCACCGAGCGGGGGGAACACAATGAGCAGTTCTTC.

This clonotype was detected ten times or more. The V and J genes are TRBV7-6 and TRBJ2-6; 9 bases are shared with TRBD2. The CDR3 covers 19 residues. Trimming at V came to 5 bases and at J to 4 bases, leaving 15 bases not matched to a gene. CDR1 is SGHVS and CDR2 is FNYEAQ in the germline V gene. The CDR3 DNA follows: TGTGCCAGCAGCCGTAGCCCAGCGGGGGGATCCGAGGGGGCCAACGTCCTGACTTTC. As protein: CASSRSPAGGSEGANVLTF. Variable domain in full (rest from reference TRBV7-6 and TRBJ2-6): GAGVSQSPRYKVTKRGQDVALRCDPISGHVSLYWYRQALGQGPEFLTYFNYEAQQDKSGLPNDRFSAERPEGSISTLTIQRTEQRDSAMYRCASSRSPAGGSEGANVLTFGAGSRLTVL.

This clonotype was seen more than once but under ten times. This chain connects TRBV2 to TRBJ2-3; the match to TRBD2 covers 7 bases. The CDR3 is made up of 16 amino acids. After removal of 7 bases from V and 0 bases from J, the junction contained 10 bases not matched to a gene. Germline CDR1 reads SNHLY; CDR2 reads FYNNEI. In DNA form, the CDR3 reads TGTGCCAGCACCAAACCGGGGAGGGGAAGCACAGATACGCAGTATTTT. The encoded protein is CASTKPGRGSTDTQYF.

In its sample, this clonotype was seen a few times. The chain joins TRBV28 to TRBJ1-2, with D tentatively TRBD1 (5 bases). Trimming took off 5 bases at V and 9 bases at J, with 13 bases between the two ends. CDR3 length equals 12 residues. Germline V gene data show CDR1 as MDHEN and CDR2 as SYDVKM. Here the CDR3 DNA reads TGTGCCAGCAGTCCGGGGGAGCTCCGCTACACCTTC. Translated: CASSPGELRYTF.

The V and J genes are TRBV5-1 and TRBJ2-1; 7 bases align to TRBD1. The junction had 2 bases not matched to a gene; V was cut back by 0 bases and J by 2 bases. CDR3 length equals 15 residues. CDR1 is SGHRS and CDR2 is YFSETQ in the germline V gene. The CDR3 coding sequence is TGCGCCAGCAGCTTGGTACAGGGGCCCTACAATGAGCAGTTCTTC. As protein: CASSLVQGPYNEQFF. Variable domain in full (rest from reference TRBV5-1 and TRBJ2-1): KAGVTQTPRYLIKTRGQQVTLSCSPISGHRSVSWYQQTPGQGLQFLFEYFSETQRNKGNFPGRFSGRQFSNSRSEMNVSTLELGDSALYLCASSLVQGPYNEQFFGPGTRLTVL.

There are a few counts of this clonotype. V and J are TRBV7-2 and TRBJ2-7; TRBD1 aligns across 9 bases. After removal of 5 bases from V and 13 bases from J, the junction contained 9 bases not matched to a gene. The CDR3 is 12 residues long. Germline assignment: CDR1 SGHTA and CDR2 FQGNSA. The CDR3 sequence: CASSLPGQGSYF. The CDR3 coding sequence is TGTGCCAGCAGCCTTCCGGGACAGGGTTCCTACTTC.

This clonotype was seen more than once but under ten times. The genes are TRBV6-5 and TRBJ2-3; D may be TRBD1 or TRBD2 (5 bases each). The V gene lost 0 bases and the J gene lost 4 bases, with 11 bases spanning the gap. Germline V gene lookup returns CDR1 MNHEY and CDR2 SVGAGI. The CDR3 has 15 residues. DNA for the CDR3: TGTGCCAGCAGTTACTCGGGACCTTGGTCAGATACGCAGTATTTT. Translating gives CASSYSGPWSDTQYF.